Below, 31 T cell receptor beta chains from the same sample are listed, as sequenced in a study of blood T cell repertoires in COVID-19. TCRdb's table, derived via immunoSEQ multiplex PCR, lists solely in-frame clones and lacks some. The sample yields approximately 300,000 clones, about 89% seen once. The sample comprised peripheral blood. Receptor source: a man aged 35 to 55 with acute or convalescent COVID-19.

CDR3 bases: TGTGTCACGACGGTTGGGGGGAGCTCCTACAATGAGCAGTTCTTC. This sequence encodes CVTTVGGSSYNEQFF. V and J are TRBV5-5 and TRBJ2-1; TRBD2 is a possible D gene (6 bases). The CDR3 runs to 15 residues. The V gene's germline CDR1 is SGHKS and CDR2 YYEKEE (reference sequence).

This chain joins TRBV7-8 and TRBJ1-2; 8 bases align to TRBD1. The CDR3 is 15 amino acids. The ends lost 4 bases at V and 3 bases at J; junction bases unmatched: 7. CDR1 and CDR2 from the germline V gene are SGHVS and FQNEAQ. The CDR3, as DNA: TGTGCCAGCAGCTACGGACAGGGATCGGACTATGGCTACACCTTC. Its protein product is CASSYGQGSDYGYTF.

This sequence joins TRBV7-9 and TRBJ1-6; TRBD1 matches 7 bases. CDR1 is SEHNR, CDR2 FQNEAQ, per germline (reference sequence). V lost 5 bases and J lost 8; bases outside the gene matches: 9. The CDR3 is made up of 15 amino acids. CDR3 amino acids: CASSPPGQPYSPLHF. CDR3 sequence (DNA): TGTGCCAGCAGCCCGCCGGGACAGCCTTATTCACCCCTCCACTTT.

The rearrangement joins TRBV30 to TRBJ2-3; 9 positions match TRBD2. V lost 2 bases and J lost 1; bases outside the gene matches: 4. Germline V CDR1 and CDR2: GTSNPN, SVGIG (reference sequence). This CDR3 is built from 15 residues. The CDR3 nucleotides read TGTGCCTGGAGTAATAGCGGGGGCCGCACAGATACGCAGTATTTT. Its protein is CAWSNSGGRTDTQYF.

The rearrangement links TRBV5-1 to TRBJ1-2; D uncertain. Germline CDR1 SGHRS, CDR2 YFSETQ. This CDR3 is built from 13 residues. The V and J ends lost 2 bases and 4 bases respectively, with 9 bases between them. The CDR3 DNA follows: TGCGCCAGCAGCTTCGGTGAGCGCTATGGCTACACCTTC. Amino acids: CASSFGERYGYTF. Supplemented by reference TRBV5-1 and TRBJ1-2, the full variable domain reads KAGVTQTPRYLIKTRGQQVTLSCSPISGHRSVSWYQQTPGQGLQFLFEYFSETQRNKGNFPGRFSGRQFSNSRSEMNVSTLELGDSALYLCASSFGERYGYTFGSGTRLTVV.

The J gene is TRBJ1-5, the V gene TRBV28, with D possibly being TRBD1 (6 bases). The germline V gene has CDR1 MDHEN and CDR2 SYDVKM. The CDR3 has 14 residues. The V end lost 7 bases, the J end lost 4 bases, and 14 bases lay between the germline ends. This CDR3 reads CASTLGQRNQPQHF. DNA for the CDR3: TGTGCCAGCACCCTAGGACAGAGGAATCAGCCCCAGCATTTT. The full variable domain, rest sourced from reference TRBV28 and TRBJ1-5, is DVKVTQSSRYLVKRTGEKVFLECVQDMDHENMFWYRQDPGLGLRLIYFSYDVKMKEKGDIPEGYSVSREKKERFSLILESASTNQTSMYLCASTLGQRNQPQHFGDGTRLSIL.

This rearrangement joins TRBV10-3 to TRBJ1-2, with 7 positions matching TRBD1. This CDR3 is built from 15 residues. V lost 0 bases, J lost 8 bases, and 9 bases stayed unmatched. Germline values: CDR1 ENHRY, CDR2 SYGVKD. This CDR3 reads CAISESGTVSQGYTF. The CDR3 coding sequence is TGTGCCATCAGTGAGTCGGGGACAGTTTCTCAAGGCTACACCTTC.

This chain connects TRBV5-4 to TRBJ2-7, with 8 bases that match TRBD2. Germline V gene sequence: CDR1 SGHNT, CDR2 YYREEE (reference sequence). This CDR3 comprises 17 residues. The V segment lost 0 bases and the J segment 2 bases; nucleotides outside the gene matches: 10. This CDR3 reads CASSLGLGGGPPYEQYF. The CDR3, as DNA: TGTGCCAGCAGCTTGGGGTTAGGCGGGGGGCCGCCCTACGAGCAGTACTTC.

The rearrangement joins TRBV7-8 to TRBJ2-7, with TRBD1 identical over 10 bases. Germline-derived CDR1 and CDR2 are SGHVS and FQNEAQ. The CDR3 is made up of 14 amino acids. V gave up 5 bases and J gave up 6 bases; unmatched junction bases: 7. The CDR3 loop reads CASSRTGGVGEQYF. In nucleotides, the CDR3 is TGTGCCAGCAGCCGGACAGGGGGGGTCGGCGAGCAGTACTTC.

The chain couples TRBV6-2 or TRBV6-3 to TRBJ2-1, with D uncertain. CDR3 length: 18 amino acids. Deletions cut 2 bases from V and 7 bases from J, with 24 bases between. Germline CDR1 and CDR2: MNHEY and SVGEGT. CDR3 nucleotides: TGTGCCAGCAGTTACCCCACCTCCTTAGCTTCTAGAGCGAATGAGCAGTTCTTC. It codes for CASSYPTSLASRANEQFF.

This chain uses TRBV2 with TRBJ2-5; D may be TRBD1 (6 bases). CDR1 and CDR2 from the germline V gene are SNHLY and FYNNEI. The CDR3 loop spans 13 amino acids. Trimming pared 7 bases from V and 5 bases from J, leaving 14 bases between. CDR3 protein: CASIRYRAETQYF. CDR3 in DNA: TGTGCCAGCATCCGTTACAGGGCGGAGACCCAGTACTTC.

The chain has TRBV10-2 and TRBJ2-1, with D maybe TRBD1 (5 bases). Germline assignment: CDR1 WSHSY and CDR2 SAAADI. The CDR3 runs to 18 residues. Trimming took off 0 bases at V and 0 bases at J, with 15 bases between the two ends. The CDR3 region is CASSESTRHRSSYNEQFF. The CDR3 DNA is TGCGCCAGCAGTGAGTCGACTCGGCACAGGAGCTCCTACAATGAGCAGTTCTTC.

This chain connects TRBV30 to TRBJ2-1; TRBD2 matches 10 bases. This CDR3 is built from 16 residues. Germline CDR1 GTSNPN, CDR2 SVGIG (reference sequence). The junction had 7 bases not matched to a gene; V was cut back by 1 base and J by 4 bases. The CDR3 here is CAWSEGTSAAYNEQFF. Here the CDR3 DNA reads TGTGCCTGGAGTGAAGGGACTAGCGCGGCATACAATGAGCAGTTCTTC. Based on the CDR3 plus reference TRBV30 and TRBJ2-1, the full variable domain is SQTIHQWPATLVQPVGSPLSLECTVEGTSNPNLYWYRQAAGRGLQLLFYSVGIGQISSEVPQNLSASRPQDRQFILSSKKLLLSDSGFYLCAWSEGTSAAYNEQFFGPGTRLTVL.

The rearrangement joins TRBV7-2 to TRBJ2-6, with D possibly TRBD2 on 5 matching bases. Germline assignment: CDR1 SGHTA and CDR2 FQGNSA. V gave up 1 base and J gave up 1 base, with 8 bases separating them. The CDR3 totals 16 residues. The CDR3 DNA follows: TGTGCCAGCAGCTTAGGGCGCGGGTCTGGGGCCAACGTCCTGACTTTC. Protein sequence: CASSLGRGSGANVLTF. Combining the CDR3 with reference TRBV7-2 and TRBJ2-6 gives the whole variable domain GAGVSQSPSNKVTEKGKDVELRCDPISGHTALYWYRQSLGQGLEFLIYFQGNSAPDKSGLPSDRFSAERTGGSVSTLTIQRTQQEDSAVYLCASSLGRGSGANVLTFGAGSRLTVL.

The rearrangement links TRBV19 to TRBJ1-3, with TRBD1 as a possible D gene (5 bases). Germline values: CDR1 LNHDA, CDR2 SQIVND (reference sequence). The CDR3 spans 15 residues. V gave up 5 bases and J gave up 4 bases, with 15 bases separating them. Written as DNA, the CDR3 is TGTGCCAGTAGTCGGGACTCTTCGTCCGGAAACACCATATATTTT. Amino acids: CASSRDSSSGNTIYF.

The chain employs TRBV7-2 and TRBJ2-2; D unresolved. The CDR3 is 14 residues long. V was cut by 6 bases and J by 4 bases, with 12 bases left in between. Germline V gene data show CDR1 as SGHTA and CDR2 as FQGNSA. CDR3 protein: CASSYRQSTGELFF. CDR3 DNA: TGTGCCAGCAGTTACAGACAAAGCACCGGGGAGCTGTTTTTT.

The chain has TRBV5-1 and TRBJ1-2; D is uncertain. Trimming took 0 bases from V and 8 from J, leaving 11 bases between them. This CDR3 is built from 13 residues. The germline CDR1 and CDR2 sequences are SGHRS and YFSETQ. Here the CDR3 reads CASSLVGERGYTF. CDR3 nucleotide sequence: TGCGCCAGCAGCTTGGTTGGGGAGAGGGGCTACACCTTC.

The chain uses TRBV11-3 and TRBJ1-1; 7 bases fit TRBD1. Per germline, CDR1 SGHNT and CDR2 YENEEA. Losses at the gene ends were 5 bases for V and 6 bases for J; bases not matched to a gene: 9. The CDR3 totals 14 residues. CDR3 residues: CASSLQGKGAEAFF. In nucleotides, the CDR3 is TGTGCCAGCAGCCTACAGGGGAAAGGAGCTGAAGCTTTCTTT. Using reference TRBV11-3 and TRBJ1-1 for the parts outside the CDR3, the full variable domain is EAGVVQSPRYKIIEKKQPVAFWCNPISGHNTLYWYLQNLGQGPELLIRYENEEAVDDSQLPKDRFSAERLKGVDSTLKIQPAELGDSAVYLCASSLQGKGAEAFFGQGTRLTVV.

CDR3 amino acids: CASTLTTGTEAFF. The CDR3 bases are TGTGCCAGCACCCTAACGACAGGGACAGAAGCTTTCTTT. This chain links TRBV11-2 with TRBJ1-1, with TRBD1 matching over 7 bases. This CDR3 spans 13 amino acids. V shed 7 bases, J shed 8 bases, and the junction held 10 bases outside the gene matches. Per the germline V gene, CDR1 is SGHAT and CDR2 is FQNNGV.

Concerning this clone: In the same sample, other DNA sequences code for this CDR3. J is TRBJ1-1 and V is TRBV9; 7 nucleotides match TRBD1. The CDR3 loop spans 14 amino acids. V was clipped by 3 bases and J by 1 base; unmatched bases: 3. The germline gives CDR1 SGDLS, CDR2 YYNGEE. As DNA, the CDR3 is TGTGCCAGCAGCGCTGGGACAGCGAACACTGAAGCTTTCTTT. It specifies CASSAGTANTEAFF.

DNA for the CDR3: TGTGCCAGCAGTTTCAGATCCAGCTCTGGGGCCAACGTCCTGACTTTC. Amino acid sequence: CASSFRSSSGANVLTF. This chain joins TRBV6-5 and TRBJ2-6; D is undetermined. The V end was cut by 4 bases, the J end by 0 bases, with 10 bases between. CDR1 is MNHEY, CDR2 SVGAGI, per germline. The CDR3 runs 16 residues.

The chain employs TRBV5-4 and TRBJ1-1, with 7 bases matching TRBD1. Germline lookup yields CDR1 SGHNT and CDR2 YYREEE (reference sequence). The junction had 12 bases not matched to a gene; V was cut back by 1 base and J by 0 bases. This CDR3 has 18 residues. The CDR3 loop is CASSLKGKGAVLNTEAFF. The CDR3 bases are TGTGCCAGCAGCTTGAAGGGAAAGGGGGCCGTATTGAACACTGAAGCTTTCTTT.

The chain is built from TRBV12-3 or TRBV12-4 and TRBJ2-7, with D uncertain. V lost 2 bases to trimming and J lost 1 base, with 6 bases between them. This CDR3 comprises 13 residues. The CDR3 nucleotides are TGTGCCAGCAGTTTATCGCAGTCCTACGAGCAGTACTTC. Protein sequence: CASSLSQSYEQYF.

The chain combines TRBV5-1 with TRBJ1-2; possibly TRBD1 for D (5 bases). The CDR3 length is 15 residues. Germline V gene data show CDR1 as SGHRS and CDR2 as YFSETQ. V was clipped by 3 bases and J by 0 bases, with 12 bases between them. The CDR3, as DNA: TGCGCCAGCAGCTCCGGGGGACCCCCTAACTATGGCTACACCTTC. Translating it yields CASSSGGPPNYGYTF. The full variable domain, rest sourced from reference TRBV5-1 and TRBJ1-2, is KAGVTQTPRYLIKTRGQQVTLSCSPISGHRSVSWYQQTPGQGLQFLFEYFSETQRNKGNFPGRFSGRQFSNSRSEMNVSTLELGDSALYLCASSSGGPPNYGYTFGSGTRLTVV.

This chain's CDR3 is CASSLGQGPNYGYTF. The CDR3 DNA sequence: TGCGCCAGCAGCCTCGGACAGGGGCCTAACTATGGCTACACCTTC. The genes are TRBV5-1 and TRBJ1-2; 9 bases line up with TRBD1. V shed 4 bases and J 0 bases; nucleotides not matched to a gene: 4. The CDR3 is made up of 15 amino acids. Germline V lookup: CDR1 SGHRS, CDR2 YFSETQ.

The chain carries TRBV25-1 and TRBJ2-7; the match to TRBD1 covers 9 bases. With 3 bases clipped from V and 2 bases from J, the junction kept 11 bases outside the gene matches. This CDR3 has 17 amino acids. In germline, CDR1 is MGHDK, CDR2 SYGVNS. The CDR3 DNA follows: TGTGCCAGCAGTGATGGCCCAGGGACAGGGATCGCCTACGAGCAGTACTTC. It translates to CASSDGPGTGIAYEQYF.

The rearrangement uses TRBV3-1 (or the pseudogene TRBV3-2) and TRBJ1-1; no definite D call. There are 15 residues in the CDR3. The V and J ends lost 4 bases and 3 bases respectively, with 15 bases between them. The germline V gene encodes CDR1 LGHDT and CDR2 YNNKEL (reference sequence). The chain's CDR3 is CASSPKVFGHTEAFF. DNA for the CDR3: TGTGCCAGCAGCCCTAAGGTATTTGGGCACACTGAAGCTTTCTTT.

This chain joins TRBV6-1 and TRBJ2-3; D is uncertain. V lost 7 bases and J lost 2, with 4 bases in between. The CDR3 has 11 amino acids. Germline CDR1 reads MNHNS; CDR2 reads SASEGT. In DNA, the CDR3 is TGTGCCAGCACCTTCACAGATACGCAGTATTTT. Translation gives CASTFTDTQYF.

V usage is TRBV6-5 and J usage is TRBJ1-1, with TRBD1 as a possible D gene (6 bases). This CDR3 contains 14 residues. V lost 4 bases, J lost 5 bases, and 14 bases lay in between. CDR1 is MNHEY and CDR2 is SVGAGI in the germline V gene. CDR3 protein: CASSSSRGITEAFF. The CDR3 region has the DNA TGTGCCAGCAGTTCAAGTAGGGGGATAACTGAAGCTTTCTTT.

The J gene is TRBJ1-2, the V gene TRBV4-1; D not resolved. The CDR3 totals 14 residues. The V end lost 1 base, the J end lost 0 bases, and 6 bases lay between the germline ends. Per germline, CDR1 MGHRA and CDR2 YSYEKL. The CDR3 here is CASSQGAANYGYTF. The CDR3 DNA reads TGCGCCAGCAGCCAAGGTGCAGCTAACTATGGCTACACCTTC.

This clone was recorded a few times. The J gene is TRBJ2-7, the V gene TRBV19; D is possibly TRBD2 (5 bases). The CDR3 length is 14 residues. The V end was cut by 5 bases, the J end by 4 bases, with 15 bases between. Germline-derived CDR1 and CDR2 are LNHDA and SQIVND (reference sequence). The CDR3, as DNA: TGTGCCAGTAGTTTGACTTCGGGGTTTTACGAGCAGTACTTC. Protein product: CASSLTSGFYEQYF.